This T cell receptor beta chain was recorded in a study of tissue T cells after allogeneic stem cell transplantation. General observations from the study: Some tissue clones might be persisting host cells; their alloreactivity or antigen specificity was not determined. Anatomically similar tissues had similar TCR repertoires within each patient. Sampling depth was limited, and the cohort was small and clinically varied.

Comments on this clone: The antigen is undetermined.

The CDR3 totals 17 residues. V gave up 4 bases and J gave up 7 bases; unmatched junction bases: 12. Germline V gene lookup returns CDR1 MNHNS and CDR2 SASEGT. Data came from immunoSEQ multiplex PCR; TCRdb stores just in-frame clones and leaves some out. The table records some 45,000 clones, around 90% of them present only once. The sequencing used blood, collected before transplantation. V is TRBV6-1 and J is TRBJ1-6; 8 positions agree with TRBD1. This receptor was obtained from a woman aged 40-70 years who later had graft-versus-host disease after an allogeneic stem cell transplant. CDR3 in DNA: TGTGCCAGCAGTGGGTTACAGAGACAGGGGCCGAATTCACCCCTCCACTTT. This codes for CASSGLQRQGPNSPLHF.